This T cell receptor (beta chain) was captured by sequencing in a study of response to subunit inactivated influenza vaccine. TCRdb reprocessed the RT-PCR reads via MiXCR and lists one record per CDR3 protein. The sample contains 650,000 to 800,000 distinct CDR3 sequences, approximately 18% of which appear only once. Concerning this clonotype: Its antigen remains unknown.

The CDR3 spans 13 residues. Trimming shortened V by 8 bases and J by 6 bases, and 16 bases separated the two germline ends. Points from the study as a whole: Authors suggested that a seasonal influenza vaccination recruits few new T cells each time.

The TCR was taken from a man aged 45-65 years who received an inactivated influenza vaccine. This material consisted of PBMCs from blood, taken 4 to 6 days after vaccination. The V gene is TRBV12-3 or TRBV12-4, the J gene TRBJ1-1; D possibly corresponds to TRBD1 (6 bases). The DNA of the CDR3 is TGTGCCAGCCGTAGGGGGGAGGTGGCTGAAGCTTTCTTT. This gives the protein CASRRGEVAEAFF.